A selection of T cell receptor beta chains follows, all from one sample in a study of shared clonotypes between healthy human individuals. Produced via immunoSEQ multiplex PCR; TCRdb's table is partial and in-frame only. The table records 2 million to 3 million clones, roughly 93% of them present only once. The sequencing sample was made of naive CD4+ T cells from PBMCs. The receptors derive from a man aged 18 to 29 in good health. Some clones in this sample may be carry-over from other donors' samples. Both conserved end residues are part of each CDR3. D genes are given only for firm matches. Size values are once, few and many counts, or a class for expanded clones, and some rows have none.

D	length	size	V	J	CDR3	DNA
NA	15	NA	TRBV27	TRBJ2-5	CASSRSYGYQETQYF	TGTGCCAGCAGTCGGAGTTACGGGTACCAAGAGACCCAGTACTTC
TRBD2	18	NA	TRBV5-1	TRBJ2-1	CASSPITTSGSIYNEQFF	TGCGCCAGCAGCCCGATTACTACTAGCGGGAGTATCTACAATGAGCAGTTCTTC
NA	13	NA	TRBV6-6	TRBJ1-2	CASSYRGTHGYTF	TGTGCCAGCAGTTACCGAGGGACGCATGGCTACACCTTC
NA	14	NA	TRBV28	TRBJ2-4	CASSLWDMEGIQYF	TGTGCCAGCAGTTTATGGGACATGGAGGGGATTCAGTACTTC
TRBD2	14	NA	TRBV5-1	TRBJ2-1	CASSPGTSGSSQFF	TGCGCCAGCAGCCCGGGGACTAGCGGGAGTTCCCAGTTCTTC
TRBD1	18	once	TRBV30	TRBJ2-6	CAWSRDRDMISGANVLTF	TGTGCCTGGAGTAGGGACAGGGACATGATCTCTGGGGCCAACGTCCTGACTTTC
NA	15	once	TRBV15	TRBJ1-1	CATSRAYLGDTEAFF	TGTGCCACCAGCAGGGCATATTTGGGTGACACTGAAGCTTTCTTT
TRBD2	13	NA	TRBV15	TRBJ2-7	CATRTSGTYEQYF	TGTGCCACCAGAACTAGCGGGACTTACGAGCAGTACTTC
NA	13	NA	TRBV18	TRBJ1-4	CASSSGTQEKLFF	TGTGCCAGCTCATCCGGGACACAAGAAAAACTGTTTTTT
TRBD1	14	NA	TRBV5-1	TRBJ1-1	CASSTGGRETEAFF	TGTGCCAGCAGCACAGGGGGACGAGAAACTGAAGCTTTCTTT
NA	11	NA	TRBV20-1	TRBJ2-5	CSARGPETQYF	TGCAGTGCTAGAGGGCCAGAGACCCAGTACTTC
NA	17	NA	TRBV11-3	TRBJ2-5	CASSLDQATRWFETQYF	TGTGCCAGCAGCTTAGATCAGGCAACCCGGTGGTTCGAGACCCAGTACTTC
NA	15	NA	TRBV5-1	TRBJ2-1	CASSLGGGLNNEQFF	TGCGCCAGCAGCTTGGGTGGGGGTCTAAACAATGAGCAGTTCTTC
TRBD1	15	NA	TRBV29-1	TRBJ2-3	CSAGDRVLSTDTQYF	TGCAGCGCCGGGGACAGGGTCCTGAGCACAGATACGCAGTATTTT
NA	13	NA	TRBV11-3	TRBJ2-5	CASSNSRVETQYF	TGTGCCAGCAGCAACTCAAGAGTAGAGACCCAGTACTTC
NA	14	NA	TRBV6-6	TRBJ2-7	CASSYSRTSYEQYF	TGTGCCAGCAGTTACTCTAGGACCTCCTACGAGCAGTACTTC
NA	15	NA	TRBV5-1	TRBJ2-5	CASSLAGVGQETQYF	TGCGCCAGCAGCTTGGCCGGCGTCGGGCAAGAGACCCAGTACTTC
TRBD1	14	NA	TRBV5-8	TRBJ2-7	CASSSLTGGNEQYF	TGTGCCAGCAGCAGCTTGACAGGGGGTAACGAGCAGTACTTC
NA	14	NA	TRBV5-1	TRBJ2-3	CASSREIRTDTQYF	TGCGCCAGCAGTCGGGAGATAAGAACAGATACGCAGTATTTT
NA	14	NA	TRBV7-2	TRBJ2-1	CASSLDRYDNEQFF	TGTGCCAGCAGCTTAGATCGGTACGACAATGAGCAGTTCTTC
NA	15	NA	TRBV7-2	TRBJ1-2	CASSLDRVANYGYTF	TGTGCCAGCAGCTTAGATAGGGTAGCTAACTATGGCTACACCTTC
NA	13	NA	TRBV7-2	TRBJ1-1	CASSLALRAAAFF	TGTGCCAGCAGCTTAGCGCTTAGGGCGGCCGCTTTCTTT
TRBD2	15	NA	TRBV25-1	TRBJ2-1	CASSGRLAYDNEQFF	TGTGCCAGCAGTGGGAGACTAGCTTATGACAATGAGCAGTTCTTC
NA	10	NA	TRBV20-1	TRBJ2-7	CSATRREQYF	TGCAGTGCTACTCGGAGAGAGCAGTACTTC
NA	13	NA	TRBV11-3	TRBJ2-2	CASSPRGAGELFF	TGTGCCAGCAGCCCTAGGGGGGCCGGGGAGCTGTTTTTT
TRBD2	14	NA	TRBV28	TRBJ2-3	CASSPAGGGDTQYF	TGTGCCAGCAGCCCGGCGGGAGGAGGAGATACGCAGTATTTT
NA	14	once	TRBV21-1	TRBJ2-7	CASSLAGLSYEQYF	TGTGCCAGCAGTCTAGCGGGACTCTCCTACGAGCAGTACTTC
NA	14	NA	TRBV28	TRBJ2-7	CASSFGGSSYEQYF	TGTGCCAGCAGTTTTGGGGGCAGCTCCTACGAGCAGTACTTC
NA	13	NA	TRBV29-1	TRBJ2-2	CSYGTPNTGELFF	TGCAGCTACGGGACACCGAACACCGGGGAGCTGTTTTTT
TRBD1	14	NA	TRBV7-2	TRBJ1-5	CASSSGQGTQPQHF	TGTGCCAGCAGCTCGGGACAGGGGACTCAGCCCCAGCATTTT
NA	15	once	TRBV28	TRBJ1-2	CASSLYAGPHYGYTF	TGTGCCAGCAGTTTATACGCAGGGCCTCACTATGGCTACACCTTC
TRBD2	15	once	TRBV7-8	TRBJ2-7	CASSPTSGRSYEQYF	TGTGCCAGCAGCCCTACTAGCGGGAGGAGCTACGAGCAGTACTTC
TRBD1	17	NA	TRBV5-8	TRBJ2-3	CASSFYRGQIGTDTQYF	TGTGCCAGCAGCTTTTACAGGGGGCAAATAGGGACAGATACGCAGTATTTT
TRBD2	14	NA	TRBV2	TRBJ2-4	CASSAPSGRNIQYF	TGTGCCAGCAGCGCCCCTAGCGGGAGGAACATTCAGTACTTC
NA	14	NA	TRBV15	TRBJ2-1	CATKPGLSDNEQFF	TGTGCCACCAAACCGGGACTCTCGGACAATGAGCAGTTCTTC
NA	16	NA	TRBV15	TRBJ1-4	CATSRWGPSTNEKLFF	TGTGCCACCAGCAGGTGGGGCCCCTCGACTAATGAAAAACTGTTTTTT
TRBD2	15	NA	TRBV7-2	TRBJ2-1	CASSVLAGGVGEQFF	TGTGCCAGCAGCGTCCTAGCGGGAGGGGTTGGTGAGCAGTTCTTC
NA	16	NA	TRBV28	TRBJ2-7	CASRVPGAARVYEQYF	TGTGCCAGCAGGGTCCCCGGGGCAGCGAGGGTATACGAGCAGTACTTC
NA	14	NA	TRBV7-9	TRBJ2-7	CASSLRTVSYEQYF	TGTGCCAGCAGCTTAAGGACGGTTTCCTACGAGCAGTACTTC
NA	15	NA	TRBV28	TRBJ1-4	CASSLSWQTNEKLFF	TGTGCCAGCAGCCTCTCATGGCAGACTAATGAAAAACTGTTTTTT